The rows below give T cell receptor beta chains drawn from one sample of a study of shared clonotypes between healthy human individuals. Some clones are missing from TCRdb's copy, which holds only in-frame ones; the method was immunoSEQ multiplex PCR. The sample contains 2 million or so clones, less than 95% of which appear only once. Specimen: naive CD8+ T cells sorted from blood. The source is a man younger than 30 in good health. The CDR3 runs from the conserved cysteine through the conserved F or W. Fields, in order: D gene, V gene, clone size, J gene, CDR3 protein, CDR3 DNA. A D gene is named only where the DNA matches it firmly. Clone size is stated in some rows and not others, as once, few, many or a class when expanded.

D gene: -
V gene: TRBV30
clone size: -
J gene: TRBJ2-6
CDR3 protein: CAWSSGAGANVLTF
CDR3 DNA: TGTGCCTGGAGTTCAGGGGCCGGGGCCAACGTCCTGACTTTC

D gene: -
V gene: TRBV6-1
clone size: -
J gene: TRBJ2-7
CDR3 protein: CASSPQGGGYEQYF
CDR3 DNA: TGTGCCAGCAGCCCCCAGGGGGGAGGCTACGAGCAGTACTTC

D gene: TRBD2
V gene: TRBV9
clone size: -
J gene: TRBJ2-3
CDR3 protein: CASSDRQEPGLAGFYTDTQYF
CDR3 DNA: TGTGCCAGCAGCGATAGACAGGAGCCGGGACTAGCGGGCTTCTACACAGATACGCAGTATTTT

D gene: TRBD1
V gene: TRBV5-1
clone size: -
J gene: TRBJ2-1
CDR3 protein: CALGQGIDNEQFF
CDR3 DNA: TGCGCCTTGGGACAGGGGATAGACAATGAGCAGTTCTTC

D gene: -
V gene: TRBV19
clone size: -
J gene: TRBJ1-5
CDR3 protein: CASSEELGRAQHF
CDR3 DNA: TGTGCCAGTAGTGAAGAACTAGGAAGGGCCCAGCATTTT

D gene: TRBD1
V gene: TRBV4-1
clone size: -
J gene: TRBJ1-2
CDR3 protein: CASSQKTGNYGYTF
CDR3 DNA: TGCGCCAGCAGCCAAAAGACAGGGAACTATGGCTACACCTTC

D gene: -
V gene: TRBV7-7
clone size: -
J gene: TRBJ2-5
CDR3 protein: CASSRSGTETQYF
CDR3 DNA: TGTGCTAGCAGCCGCAGTGGGACCGAGACCCAGTACTTC

D gene: -
V gene: TRBV10-1
clone size: -
J gene: TRBJ2-1
CDR3 protein: CASSGGLASRYEQFF
CDR3 DNA: TGCGCCAGCAGTGGTGGGCTAGCGTCTCGCTATGAGCAGTTCTTC

D gene: TRBD2
V gene: TRBV6-5
clone size: -
J gene: TRBJ2-7
CDR3 protein: CASSFLGLAGVYEQYF
CDR3 DNA: TGTGCCAGCAGTTTCCTCGGACTAGCGGGAGTATACGAGCAGTACTTC

D gene: -
V gene: TRBV19
clone size: -
J gene: TRBJ2-7
CDR3 protein: CASSITSSGEQYF
CDR3 DNA: TGTGCCAGTAGTATTACCTCCTCGGGCGAGCAGTACTTC

D gene: -
V gene: TRBV25-1
clone size: once
J gene: TRBJ2-3
CDR3 protein: CASSELGGNPTDTQYF
CDR3 DNA: TGTGCCAGCAGTGAACTGGGCGGGAACCCCACAGATACGCAGTATTTT